The T cell receptor (beta chain) under discussion was sequenced for a study of T cell responses to AZD1222 COVID-19 vaccine. Whole-study findings and limits: Spike-specific TCRs gained breadth and depth after people received two AZD1222 doses. Unmutated variant regions are reportedly the target of nearly half of TCRs that are spike-specific. Sampling captured repertoires only after the peak T cell response.

Assay used: immunoSEQ multiplex PCR; TCRdb lists only in-frame clones, some missing. Of 55,000 to 70,000 clones in the sample, about 90% were seen once. The CDR3 sequence is 15 residues long. The germline gives CDR1 SGHVS, CDR2 FQNEAQ. V lost 4 bases, J lost 7 bases, and 19 bases lay in between. This clone was seen once. Its antigen is still unknown. V and J are TRBV7-8 and TRBJ2-5; maybe TRBD2 (6 bases). The receptor's source is an adult in good health. Specimen: peripheral blood, collected on day 0 of AZD1222 vaccination. The CDR3 coding sequence is TGTGCCAGCAGCTCCAACAGACTAGGTCGCGGGACCCAGTACTTC. The encoded protein is CASSSNRLGRGTQYF.